The source of this T cell receptor (beta chain) is a study of OX40 agonist ivuxolimab in advanced cancers. Background on the study: At 0.01 to 10 mg/kg, ivuxolimab was administered intravenously to patients every 2 weeks. The eligibility criteria allowed prior anti-PD-1, anti-PD-L1 or anti-CTLA-4 therapy, and about 40% had some.

Generated by immunoSEQ multiplex PCR, the TCRdb table keeps only in-frame clones and is missing some. Of 55,000 to 85,000 clones in the sample, roughly nine tenths were seen once. Trimming shortened V by 3 bases and J by 4 bases, and 10 bases separated the two germline ends. The CDR3 runs 14 residues. The V gene's germline CDR1 is LNHDA and CDR2 SQIVND (reference sequence). The TCR comes from an adult with an advanced solid tumor such as melanoma, head and neck, liver or kidney cancer. The sample in question was CD4+ or CD8+ T cells sorted from blood, obtained in a trial of the OX40 agonist ivuxolimab. The rearrangement uses TRBV19 and TRBJ1-5; tentative D call: TRBD1 (5 bases). For the CDR3, the DNA is TGTGCCAGTAGTATGTGGGGCCAAAATCAGCCCCAGCATTTT. Its protein product is CASSMWGQNQPQHF.